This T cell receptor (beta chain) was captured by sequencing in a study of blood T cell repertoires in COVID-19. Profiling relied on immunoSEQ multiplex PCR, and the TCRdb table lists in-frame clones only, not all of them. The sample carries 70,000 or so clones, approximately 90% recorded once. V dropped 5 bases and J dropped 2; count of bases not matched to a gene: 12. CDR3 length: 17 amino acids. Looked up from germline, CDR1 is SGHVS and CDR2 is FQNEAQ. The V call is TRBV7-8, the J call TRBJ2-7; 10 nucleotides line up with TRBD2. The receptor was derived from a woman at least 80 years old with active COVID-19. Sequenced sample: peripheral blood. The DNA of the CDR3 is TGTGCCAGCAGCAGACACTCCGGGACTAGCGTGACCTACGAGCAGTACTTC. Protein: CASSRHSGTSVTYEQYF.